Below are 2 T cell receptor beta chains sequenced from a single sample in a study of cytomegalovirus exposure and HLA in healthy donors (dated by TCRdb to the late 2010s). Libraries were made using the immunoSEQ multiplex PCR assay. For the multiplex PCR, a mixture combining 60 forward primers for TCR Vbeta segments and 13 reverse primers for TCR Jbeta segments was used. TCRdb's version of the immuneACCESS table is confined to in-frame rearrangements and falls short of the full clone set. An unresolved V gene accounts for under half of the shortfall where checked; the remainder is of unknown origin. The sample table shows approximately 140,000 clones, and roughly 80% are seen once. The ten most abundant clones make up roughly 4.6% of the sample. The sample was PBMCs. Source of these receptors: a woman aged 45-59 years in good health and CMV-seronegative.

The chain uses TRBV25-1 and TRBJ2-7, with 10 nucleotides matching TRBD1. Trimming at V came to 8 bases and at J to 5 bases, leaving 15 bases not matched to a gene. Germline V gene sequence: CDR1 MGHDK, CDR2 SYGVNS. This CDR3 has 16 amino acids. The CDR3 region has the DNA TGTGCCAGCCCCGGAATAGTCTGGGACAGGGGCCACGAGCAGTACTTC. This gives the protein CASPGIVWDRGHEQYF.

This sequence joins TRBV5-4 and TRBJ2-5; TRBD2 agrees at 8 bases. The end of the DNA aligns better with TRBJ2-7, so the J call may be wrong. The length of the CDR3 is 15 residues. The V gene's germline CDR1 is SGHNT and CDR2 YYREEE (reference sequence). CDR3 amino acids: CASSLERGWSYEQYF. The DNA for the CDR3 is TGTGCCAGCAGCTTGGAGCGGGGGTGGTCCTACGAGCAGTACTTC.